One and the same sample provided the 26 T cell receptor beta chains below, sequenced in a study of blood T cells in healthy people across ages. Using a J-beta primer mix together with a sample-barcoded 5' primer, a second PCR was run for roughly 6 to 11 cycles. TCRdb called the 5' RACE reads again in MiXCR, with one record for every CDR3 protein. The sample holds about 720,000 distinct CDR3 sequences, approximately 25% seen once. These data are also associated with another study on T cells of mothers and their children.

The sequencing input was blood. These receptors all stem from a boy between 5 and 17 years old in good health.

The chain couples TRBV7-9 to TRBJ2-1; D ambiguous. This CDR3 region has 12 residues. CDR1 is SEHNR, CDR2 FQNEAQ, per germline (reference sequence). V lost 5 bases and J 7 bases, leaving 9 bases between the germline ends. CDR3 sequence reads: CASSPPWNEQFF. Written as DNA, the CDR3 is TGTGCCAGCAGCCCCCCGTGGAATGAGCAGTTCTTC.

The J gene is TRBJ2-5, the V gene TRBV27, with D unclear. This CDR3 has 11 residues. Germline assignment: CDR1 MNHEY and CDR2 SMNVEV (reference sequence). V was trimmed by 8 bases and J by 4 bases, leaving 8 bases between them. CDR3 in DNA: TGTGCCAGCGGCCCCGGAGAGACCCAGTACTTC. As protein: CASGPGETQYF.

This clonotype was seen repeatedly, ten times or more. The rearrangement uses TRBV29-1 and TRBJ2-7; D perhaps matches TRBD1 (5 bases). CDR3 length: 15 amino acids. The V end was cut by 6 bases, the J end by 1 base, with 19 bases between. Germline V gives CDR1 SQVTM, CDR2 ANQGSEA. The CDR3 region is CSVLKLKGLSYEQYF. DNA of the CDR3: TGCAGCGTCCTAAAGCTTAAGGGGTTATCCTACGAGCAGTACTTC.

Notes on this clonotype: An end of the junction differs from the germline gene, which may be a read error. This chain joins TRBV20-1 and TRBJ2-5; D might be TRBD1 or TRBD2, each matching 5 bases. This CDR3 comprises 13 residues. Germline assignment: CDR1 DFQATT and CDR2 SNEGSKA (reference sequence). As DNA, the CDR3 is TGCAGTGCCAGAGTCCCGGGGCTTGAGACCCAGTACTTC. Protein sequence: CSARVPGLETQYF.

The J gene is TRBJ2-2, the V gene TRBV28, with 7 bases identical to TRBD2. Germline CDR1 MDHEN, CDR2 SYDVKM. This CDR3 contains 15 residues. V gave up 2 bases and J gave up 4 bases; unmatched junction bases: 4. CDR3 in DNA: TGTGCCAGCAGTTTAGCGGGAGCGGGCACCGGGGAGCTGTTTTTT. Encoded protein: CASSLAGAGTGELFF. The full variable domain, with the rest looked up from reference TRBV28 and TRBJ2-2, is DVKVTQSSRYLVKRTGEKVFLECVQDMDHENMFWYRQDPGLGLRLIYFSYDVKMKEKGDIPEGYSVSREKKERFSLILESASTNQTSMYLCASSLAGAGTGELFFGEGSRLTVL.

The chain recombines TRBV25-1 with TRBJ2-1, with D uncertain. The J call may be in error: the DNA end matches TRBJ2-5 better. Germline CDR1 is MGHDK and CDR2 is SYGVNS. The CDR3 consists of 9 residues. CDR3 bases: TGTGCCAGCAGTGAATCCCAGTACTTC. This gives the protein CASSESQYF.

This clonotype was seen a handful of times. The rearrangement joins TRBV20-1 to TRBJ2-1; tentatively, D is TRBD2 (6 bases). The length of the CDR3 is 15 residues. Trimming pared 5 bases from V and 2 bases from J, leaving 16 bases between. CDR1 is DFQATT and CDR2 is SNEGSKA in the germline V gene (reference sequence). The CDR3 reads CSAQTLAPTYNEQFF. The DNA for the CDR3 is TGCAGTGCTCAAACCCTAGCGCCCACCTACAATGAGCAGTTCTTC.

This clonotype was detected a few times. V usage is TRBV20-1 and J usage is TRBJ2-7; 9 nucleotides align to TRBD1. The CDR3 is made up of 14 amino acids. With V trimmed by 4 bases and J by 1 base, 5 bases remained unmatched. Germline-derived CDR1 and CDR2 are DFQATT and SNEGSKA (reference sequence). The CDR3 coding sequence is TGCAGTGCTATGACCGGGACAGGGTCCTACGAGCAGTACTTC. Its protein product is CSAMTGTGSYEQYF.

The gene calls are TRBV7-9 and TRBJ2-6, with D perhaps being TRBD1 or TRBD2 (5 bases each). Germline loops: CDR1 SEHNR, CDR2 FQNEAQ (reference sequence). Trimming left V 5 bases short and J 3 bases short, with 17 bases between. The CDR3 is 17 residues long. In nucleotides, the CDR3 is TGTGCCAGCAGCACCGGGGCAGGTTTTAGTGGGGCCAACGTCCTGACTTTC. It yields the protein CASSTGAGFSGANVLTF.

This clonotype was seen only a few times. The chain employs TRBV20-1 and TRBJ2-7, with TRBD2 as a possible D gene (5 bases). The germline CDR1 and CDR2 sequences are DFQATT and SNEGSKA (reference sequence). The length of the CDR3 is 12 residues. Trimming took 5 bases from V and 0 from J, leaving 8 bases between them. The chain's CDR3 is CSAVLGSYEQYF. CDR3 DNA sequence: TGCAGTGCTGTACTAGGCTCCTACGAGCAGTACTTC.

The V call is TRBV6-5, the J call TRBJ2-1, with D maybe TRBD1 (6 bases). CDR3 length equals 15 residues. V dropped 6 bases and J dropped 6 bases, with 18 bases sitting between them. Germline CDR1 MNHEY, CDR2 SVGAGI. The CDR3 loop is CASRPLGQLSNEQFF. As DNA, the CDR3 is TGTGCCAGCAGGCCTTTAGGACAGCTAAGCAATGAGCAGTTCTTC.

The chain is built from TRBV7-2 and TRBJ1-1, with a tentative D call TRBD1 (6 bases). The germline V gene encodes CDR1 SGHTA and CDR2 FQGNSA. CDR3 length equals 15 residues. V dropped 5 bases and J dropped 0 bases, with 13 bases sitting between them. Here the CDR3 reads CASSREGVMNTEAFF. Written as DNA, the CDR3 is TGTGCCAGCAGCCGAGAGGGGGTAATGAACACTGAAGCTTTCTTT.

The J gene is TRBJ2-1, the V gene TRBV6-2 or TRBV6-3, with 7 bases fitting TRBD2. Germline V gives CDR1 MNHEY, CDR2 SVGEGT. This CDR3 contains 16 residues. V shed 6 bases, J shed 5 bases, and the junction held 13 bases outside the gene matches. CDR3: CASSPLREGLNNEQFF. CDR3 coding DNA: TGTGCCAGCAGCCCCCTGAGGGAGGGCCTGAACAATGAGCAGTTCTTC.

The chain carries TRBV20-1 and TRBJ1-2; tentatively, D is TRBD1 (5 bases). Germline lookup yields CDR1 DFQATT and CDR2 SNEGSKA (reference sequence). The CDR3 is made up of 14 amino acids. Trimming shortened V by 6 bases and J by 0 bases, and 14 bases separated the two germline ends. This chain's CDR3 is CSATRDGANYGYTF. In nucleotides, the CDR3 is TGCAGTGCAACTAGGGACGGCGCTAACTATGGCTACACCTTC.

There are a few counts of this clonotype. The chain employs TRBV18 and TRBJ2-2, with 7 bases aligning to TRBD2. V shed 3 bases and J 3 bases; nucleotides not matched to a gene: 4. This CDR3 has 15 amino acids. Germline V gives CDR1 KGHSH, CDR2 LQKENI. The CDR3 DNA reads TGTGCCAGCTCACCGCCCGGACTAGACACCGGGGAGCTGTTTTTT. Translated, it gives CASSPPGLDTGELFF. Variable domain in full (rest from reference TRBV18 and TRBJ2-2): NAGVMQNPRHLVRRRGQEARLRCSPMKGHSHVYWYRQLPEEGLKFMVYLQKENIIDESGMPKERFSAEFPKEGPSILRIQQVVRGDSAAYFCASSPPGLDTGELFFGEGSRLTVL.

The chain recombines TRBV28 with TRBJ1-1; no clear D. Germline CDR1 reads MDHEN; CDR2 reads SYDVKM. The CDR3 extends over 13 amino acids. V shed 6 bases and J shed 8 bases, with 16 bases lying between them. The CDR3 DNA reads TGTGCCAGCAGCTTTCCGGATCCCAGGGAAGCTTTCTTT. Translated: CASSFPDPREAFF.

Only a few counts were recorded for this clonotype. The chain combines TRBV28 with TRBJ1-4; 7 bases are a match to TRBD1. The CDR3 is made up of 18 amino acids. After removal of 5 bases from V and 0 bases from J, the junction contained 12 bases not matched to a gene. Germline values: CDR1 MDHEN, CDR2 SYDVKM. The CDR3 DNA reads as TGTGCCAGCAGTATTACACCGGGACAGATAACAACTAATGAAAAACTGTTTTTT. The encoded protein is CASSITPGQITTNEKLFF.

The table lists this clonotype with a few counts. J is TRBJ2-5 and V is TRBV5-1; 7 nucleotides line up with TRBD2. The CDR3 consists of 17 residues. From germline, CDR1 is SGHRS and CDR2 YFSETQ. Trimming cost V 4 bases and J 0 bases; bases outside gene matches: 12. CDR3: CASSPGWMREYQETQYF. CDR3 in DNA: TGCGCCAGCAGCCCGGGCTGGATGCGGGAGTACCAAGAGACCCAGTACTTC.

This clonotype was seen a few times. The V and J genes are TRBV7-9 and TRBJ2-7, with D perhaps being TRBD1 or TRBD2 (6 bases each). Trimming took off 5 bases at V and 7 bases at J, with 30 bases between the two ends. The CDR3 sequence is 18 residues long. Germline V lookup: CDR1 SEHNR, CDR2 FQNEAQ (reference sequence). DNA for the CDR3: TGTGCCAGCAGCCCACTCGTAGGGGGGCGACGGAACCCTTTGGAGCAGTACTTC. Its translation: CASSPLVGGRRNPLEQYF.

In its sample, this clonotype was seen many times. The CDR3 region is CASSLAGSGNEQFF. In DNA form, the CDR3 reads TGTGCCAGCAGCTTAGCGGGGTCGGGCAATGAGCAGTTCTTC. The genes are TRBV7-3 and TRBJ2-1; perhaps TRBD2 as D (6 bases). The V and J ends lost 2 bases and 6 bases respectively, with 11 bases between them. CDR1 is SGHTA and CDR2 is FQGTGA in the germline V gene. The CDR3 sequence is 14 residues long.

This clonotype was observed a few times. The chain has TRBV7-3 and TRBJ2-1; weak D call: TRBD1 (6 bases). Germline CDR1 reads SGHTA; CDR2 reads FQGTGA. Trimming left V 5 bases short and J 7 bases short, with 18 bases between. The CDR3 extends over 15 amino acids. The CDR3 region has the DNA TGTGCCAGCAGCCCTGGGGCAGGGGCGAGGAATGAGCAGTTCTTC. It specifies CASSPGAGARNEQFF.

This clonotype was counted a few times. The J gene is TRBJ2-3, the V gene TRBV7-2, with TRBD2 matching over 8 bases. V was pared by 5 bases and J by 8 bases, with 3 bases of the junction left unmatched. The CDR3 sequence is 12 residues long. Germline assignment: CDR1 SGHTA and CDR2 FQGNSA. The CDR3 coding sequence is TGTGCCAGCAGCGACCGGGAGGGTACGCAGTATTTT. Translating it yields CASSDREGTQYF.

A few counts support this clonotype. The chain has TRBV21-1 and TRBJ2-5; TRBD2 is taken as the D call from the table, unchecked against the DNA. TRBV21-1 is designated a pseudogene. The CDR3 loop spans 14 amino acids. CDR3 residues: CASPEREIVETQYF. The CDR3, as DNA: TGTGCCAGCCCGGAACGGGAGATAGTAGAGACCCAGTACTTC.

The chain couples TRBV3-1 to TRBJ2-6; D may be TRBD2 (5 bases). CDR1 is LGHDT and CDR2 is YNNKEL in the germline V gene (reference sequence). Trimming removed 6 bases at V and 2 bases at J, with 11 bases between. The CDR3 extends over 15 amino acids. The CDR3 DNA follows: TGTGCCAGCAGGTCCGTCGGGACTGGGGCCAACGTCCTGACTTTC. Its translation is CASRSVGTGANVLTF.

Here the CDR3 reads CASSLQGGSTDTQYF. The DNA of the CDR3 is TGTGCCAGCAGCCTCCAAGGAGGTAGCACAGATACGCAGTATTTT. This rearrangement joins TRBV3-1 to TRBJ2-3; the D gene is possibly TRBD2 (5 bases). V was pared by 4 bases and J by 0 bases, with 11 bases between. The germline CDR1 and CDR2 sequences are LGHDT and YNNKEL (reference sequence). The CDR3 loop spans 15 amino acids.

This chain connects TRBV4-1 to TRBJ2-3; 8 bases line up with TRBD1. The germline V gene has CDR1 MGHRA and CDR2 YSYEKL. J was trimmed by 4 bases and V by 3 bases; bases with no gene match: 12. The CDR3 is 17 amino acids. CDR3 nucleotide sequence: TGCGCCAGCAGCCAGGCCCCGGGACAGGTTTTTCCAGATACGCAGTATTTT. It specifies CASSQAPGQVFPDTQYF.